Sequencing of this T cell receptor beta chain was carried out in a study of technical replicates of blood from a handful of donors. CDR3 length equals 13 residues. CDR1 and CDR2 from the germline V gene are SGHDT and YYEEEE. V trimming: 4 bases; J trimming: 2 bases; junction bases outside the gene matches: 3. Data came from immunoSEQ multiplex PCR; TCRdb stores just in-frame clones and leaves some out. The table lists about 12,000 clones, 90% to 95% of them singletons. Sequences were obtained from PBMCs. This receptor was identified in a human donor in good health. V usage is TRBV5-6 and J usage is TRBJ2-7; 7 bases map to TRBD2. The DNA for the CDR3 is TGTGCCAGCAGCGGGACTACCGCCTACGAGCAGTACTTC. Its translation is CASSGTTAYEQYF.